This T cell receptor (beta chain) was identified during a study of PD-L1 blockade in urothelial cancer. Overall study context: A median blood sample held approximately 150,000 T cells and approximately 80,000 unique TCRs.

The CDR3 is 15 amino acids. Germline V gene lookup returns CDR1 SGHRS and CDR2 YFSETQ. Trimming cost V 4 bases and J 4 bases, with 17 bases left between them. As to time point: peripheral blood 6 weeks after treatment start. The assay was immunoSEQ multiplex PCR, and TCRdb's table has in-frame clones only and misses some. This table holds under 35,000 clones, 80% to 90% found once. The starting material was PBMCs, obtained around atezolizumab (anti-PD-L1) treatment. V is TRBV5-1 and J is TRBJ2-5; D possibly corresponds to TRBD2 (6 bases). The sequence derives from a man older than 75 with urothelial cancer. The CDR3 reads CASSGGGSIVETQYF. CDR3 nucleotides: TGCGCCAGCAGCGGTGGGGGGAGCATAGTAGAGACCCAGTACTTC.